This TCR beta chain was identified during a study of cytomegalovirus exposure and HLA in healthy donors. The overall study: Early on, a data release was issued that held tens of millions of unique TCRs from HLA-typed donors. Findings of the study overall: Accounts indicate the classifier identified cytomegalovirus status with strong specificity and sensitivity.

The CDR3 has 14 residues. Trimming shortened V by 1 base and J by 4 bases, and 11 bases separated the two germline ends. CDR1 is GTSNPN, CDR2 SVGIG, per germline (reference sequence). This PCR relied on a set of 60 Vbeta primers and 13 Jbeta primers. In the authors' workflow: Around 10 million of the 60 million to 90 million unique TCR beta chains counted in a later analysis were shared. The method was immunoSEQ multiplex PCR; TCRdb's version includes in-frame clones alone and lacks a portion of them. V and J calls and clone size are as listed in that table; D and trimming were resolved from the DNA. This sample carries around 150,000 clones, roughly 83% of them seen once, and the ten largest clones take about 1.5%. As regards this clone: Its antigen is undetermined.

The J gene is TRBJ2-1, the V gene TRBV30; a weak D match, TRBD2 (6 bases). Specimen: PBMCs. This receptor was taken from a man aged 40-49 years in good health and CMV-seronegative. The CDR3 sequence: CAWSAYSGYNEQFF. CDR3 DNA sequence: TGTGCCTGGAGTGCATATAGCGGTTACAATGAGCAGTTCTTC.